This TCR beta chain is drawn from a study of PD-L1 blockade in urothelial cancer (dated by TCRdb to about 2017). Background for the entire study: Therapy was started in the mid-2010s for all patients, and atezolizumab 1,200 mg was administered intravenously every 3 weeks. About 85% of the roughly 29 patients were identified as males with urothelial cancer of bladder origin, and a prior smoking history was reported by 18 of 29 patients. Twenty-nine patients had pretreatment blood TCR-seq, some 25 had at least one posttreatment blood collection, and some 25 had tumor TCR-seq. Pretreatment tumor samples, along with matched peripheral blood collected serially before and after atezolizumab treatment, underwent TCR sequencing. In the same patients, whole exome sequencing and RNA sequencing of pretreatment tumors were performed in addition to TCR sequencing. Blood samples were analyzed 3 weeks after the start of treatment (second dose) and 6 weeks after the start of treatment. Durable clinical benefit was defined as a progression-free survival longer than 6 months, and TCR features were additionally tested against progression-free survival and overall survival. A median of 141,255 T cells and 80,000 or so unique TCRs was obtained from blood samples, and a median clonality of approximately 0.086 was observed. Somatic, immune and clinical correlates of response to PD-L1 blockade with atezolizumab in urothelial cancer were the focus of an exploratory multi-omic analysis. About 10 patients achieved durable clinical benefit and approximately 20 did not. An ECOG performance status of 0 or 1 was recorded for the patients, and 0 to 3 prior chemotherapy regimens had been received by the patients.

Synthetic TCR analog templates were spiked into each PCR to estimate absolute template abundance from read counts. TCRbeta CDR3 regions were amplified from genomic DNA with bias-controlled V and J gene primers using the immunoSEQ assay. Rearranged TCRbeta segments were sequenced at approximately 20X coverage. The study's processing was this. Clustering was used to correct sequencing errors, and CDR3s were annotated against IMGT to assign V, D and J genes. Out-of-frame and stop-codon sequences were excluded, and only productive TCRbeta rearrangements were used in downstream analyses. To compute clonality, Shannon entropy was normalized by the log of the number of unique productive sequences and then subtracted from one. Clones differing between time points or between blood and tumor were identified by Fisher's exact test with Benjamini-Hochberg correction at adjusted p below 0.01. In TCRdb, the immuneACCESS table is reduced to in-frame sequences with V and J assigned. These tables do not hold every clone; where another copy was compared, an unresolved V gene accounts for under half, and the others remain unexplained. V and J calls plus clone size are reproduced from that table; the DNA served to infer D and trimming. The sample includes 40,000 to 55,000 clones, with about 87% observed a single time. The ten top clones hold 5.8% of the sample.

Comments on this clone: The clone's antigen remains unknown. Within one base of it there is no much larger clone, and no base qualities were kept.

A cohort of about 30 patients with locally advanced or metastatic urothelial carcinoma, treated at Memorial Sloan Kettering on a trial protocol, was included. Peripheral blood mononuclear cells were collected pretreatment and during treatment, with between 1 and 8 total time points per patient. The Qiagen DNeasy Blood extraction kit was used to purify genomic DNA from total PBMCs and tumor samples. PBMCs were collected pretreatment and during treatment and were isolated and stored as previously described. In the germline V gene (reference sequence), CDR1 corresponds to MNHEY and CDR2 to SMNVEV. The CDR3 goes from the cysteine to the phenylalanine over 17 residues. CDR3 DNA only is kept here, 51 bases in frame from base 1. Trimmed from V: 4 bases; trimmed from J: 5 bases; junction bases lacking a gene match: 14. Broad study findings and their caveats: Small sample size (n ≈ 29) and many exploratory analyses mean the results are intended to be hypothesis-generating. Among patients with durable benefit, tumor-associated TCR clones showed greater expansion in peripheral blood 3 weeks after treatment started (n ≈ 22, p = 0.022). Improved progression-free and overall survival was associated with having pretreatment peripheral blood TCR clonality below the median.

The TCR originated in a middle-aged man with urothelial cancer. This receptor chain uses TRBV27 and TRBJ1-2; 9 central nucleotides agree with TRBD1. Sequencing used PBMCs, obtained around atezolizumab (anti-PD-L1) treatment. The CDR3 sequence is CASSSGQGRESRYGYTF. The nucleotide sequence reads TGTGCCAGCAGTTCCGGACAGGGGAGGGAAAGTAGGTATGGCTACACCTTC.